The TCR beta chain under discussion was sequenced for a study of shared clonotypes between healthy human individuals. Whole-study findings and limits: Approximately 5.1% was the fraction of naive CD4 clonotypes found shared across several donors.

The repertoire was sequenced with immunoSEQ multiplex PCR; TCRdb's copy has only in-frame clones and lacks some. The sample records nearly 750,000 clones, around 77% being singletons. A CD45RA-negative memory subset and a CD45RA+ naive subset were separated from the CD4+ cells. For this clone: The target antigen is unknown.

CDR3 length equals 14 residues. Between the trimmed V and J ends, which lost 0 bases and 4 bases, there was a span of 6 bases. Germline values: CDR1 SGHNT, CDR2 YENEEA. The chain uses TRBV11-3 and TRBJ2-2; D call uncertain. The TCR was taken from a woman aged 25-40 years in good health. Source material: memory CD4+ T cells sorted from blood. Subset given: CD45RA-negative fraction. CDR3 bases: TGTGCCAGCAGCTTAGATGGAACCACCGGGGAGCTGTTTTTT. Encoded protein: CASSLDGTTGELFF. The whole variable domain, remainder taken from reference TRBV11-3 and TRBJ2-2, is EAGVVQSPRYKIIEKKQPVAFWCNPISGHNTLYWYLQNLGQGPELLIRYENEEAVDDSQLPKDRFSAERLKGVDSTLKIQPAELGDSAVYLCASSLDGTTGELFFGEGSRLTVL.